These T cell receptor beta chains were read from a single sample in a study of shared clonotypes between healthy human individuals. Using immunoSEQ multiplex PCR, the repertoire was profiled, and TCRdb retains in-frame clones only, with some absent. Altogether more than 2 million clones are present, 90% to 95% being singletons, with the ten largest covering 0.1% to 0.15%. Sequenced sample: naive CD4+ T cells sorted from blood. The origin of the receptors is a man aged 18 to 30 in good health. Both conserved end residues are part of each CDR3. Each record gives: J gene, V gene, D gene, clone size, CDR3 DNA, CDR3 protein. The D gene is left open where the match is weak. Clone size is not always given. Where it is, it says once, few, many or a class for expanded clones.

TRBJ2-7,TRBV6-1,TRBD1,-,TGTGCCAGCAGTCGGACAGGTGCCTACGAGCAGTACTTC,CASSRTGAYEQYF
TRBJ1-1,TRBV30,-,-,TGTGCCTGGAGTATCCGGGGGCGTGACACTGAAGCTTTCTTT,CAWSIRGRDTEAFF
TRBJ2-5,TRBV7-3,-,-,TGTGCCAGCAGCTTAGGCGAAGAAGAGACCCAGTACTTC,CASSLGEEETQYF
TRBJ2-1,TRBV11-2,-,-,TGTGCCAGCAGCTCCCGGATAACCTACAATGAGCAGTTCTTC,CASSSRITYNEQFF
TRBJ1-1,TRBV4-3,-,-,TGCGCCAGCAGCCAAGATGTGGGGGTGAACACTGAAGCTTTCTTT,CASSQDVGVNTEAFF
TRBJ1-2,TRBV6-6,-,-,TGTGCCAGCAGTCAGTACAGGGAACTTGGGGGCTACACCTTC,CASSQYRELGGYTF
TRBJ2-3,TRBV5-1,-,once,TGCGCCAGCAGCTTGGATGTGCTCCCAGATACGCAGTATTTT,CASSLDVLPDTQYF
TRBJ1-1,TRBV7-9,TRBD1,-,TGTGCCAGCAGCCCACTAGCCCGACAGGGATCCACTGAAGCTTTCTTT,CASSPLARQGSTEAFF
TRBJ1-5,TRBV2,TRBD1,-,TGTGCCAGCAGCGGACAGGGAGGCCAGCCCCAGCATTTT,CASSGQGGQPQHF
TRBJ2-7,TRBV27,-,-,TGTGCCAGCAGCCAGGGGAGCCACGAGCAGTACTTC,CASSQGSHEQYF
TRBJ2-2,TRBV7-9,TRBD1,-,TGTGCCAGCAGCCTTGGACAGGGCGACACCGGGGAGCTGTTTTTT,CASSLGQGDTGELFF
TRBJ2-2,TRBV2,-,many,TGTGCCAGCAGCTCTTCGAAAGGGTTGATATCCGGGGAGCTGTTTTTT,CASSSSKGLISGELFF
TRBJ2-7,TRBV4-3,-,-,TGCGCCAGCAGCCAAGAGACAGGCCTCCCCTTCGAGCAGTACTTC,CASSQETGLPFEQYF
TRBJ1-1,TRBV19,TRBD1,-,TGTGCCAGTACTCCGGGACAGGGGAATTCGAACACTGAAGCTTTCTTT,CASTPGQGNSNTEAFF
TRBJ1-5,TRBV19,-,-,TGTGCCAGTAGTCCCTCGGACAGTTTTAGCAATCAGCCCCAGCATTTT,CASSPSDSFSNQPQHF
TRBJ2-1,TRBV10-1,-,-,TGCGCCAGCAGTAGCATCGGTGGAGGTAACAATGAGCAGTTCTTC,CASSSIGGGNNEQFF
TRBJ2-3,TRBV5-5,-,-,TGTGCCAGCAGCACGAGGCCTCGTTGGGCCACAGATACGCAGTATTTT,CASSTRPRWATDTQYF
TRBJ2-3,TRBV9,-,-,TGTGCCAGCAGCGTCGGGGGGCTAGGTACAGATACGCAGTATTTT,CASSVGGLGTDTQYF
TRBJ1-1,TRBV10-3,TRBD1,-,TGTGCCATCAGTGAGTGGGGACAGGGGAAAGCTTTCTTT,CAISEWGQGKAFF
TRBJ2-3,TRBV7-2,TRBD2,-,TGTGCCAGCAGCCAGGGGACTAGTCCCACAGATACGCAGTATTTT,CASSQGTSPTDTQYF
TRBJ1-5,TRBV7-8,-,-,TGTGCCAGCAGCACTGGGCGCAATCAGCCCCAGCATTTT,CASSTGRNQPQHF
TRBJ2-4,TRBV11-2,TRBD1,-,TGTGCCAGCAGGCACCACAGGGGGCCGGACCAAAACATTCAGTACTTC,CASRHHRGPDQNIQYF
TRBJ2-1,TRBV30,-,-,TGTGCCTGGAGTGTTCTGTCGGGATGGAAAAATGAGCAGTTCTTC,CAWSVLSGWKNEQFF
TRBJ1-1,TRBV28,-,-,TGTGCCAGCAGTTCTAGCTGGGGTCGGGCTTTCTTT,CASSSSWGRAFF
TRBJ2-1,TRBV5-1,TRBD2,-,TGCGCCAGCAGCTTGGCGCGGGGGAATGAGCAGTTCTTC,CASSLARGNEQFF
TRBJ2-2,TRBV4-1,TRBD2,-,TGCGCCAGCAGCCAAGATACTAGCGGGGGTTCCGGGGAGCTGTTTTTT,CASSQDTSGGSGELFF
TRBJ2-7,TRBV13,-,-,TGTGCCAGCAGCCCCGACATAGCGGAGGAGCAGTACTTC,CASSPDIAEEQYF
TRBJ2-4,TRBV23-1,TRBD1,-,TGCGCCAGCAGTCCCCACGGGACAGGGGTAGCCAAAAACATTCAGTACTTC,CASSPHGTGVAKNIQYF
TRBJ2-3,TRBV5-1,TRBD2,-,TGCGCCAGCAGCTTGGTCGGATCTAGCGGGGGAGATACGCAGTATTTT,CASSLVGSSGGDTQYF
TRBJ1-6,TRBV7-9,-,-,TGTGCCAGCAGCCCTCTCAGGGAAAATTCACCCCTCCACTTT,CASSPLRENSPLHF
TRBJ2-5,TRBV4-2,TRBD2,-,TGTGCCAGCAGCCAAGAGTTACTAGCGGAGCCCTCCCAGTACTTC,CASSQELLAEPSQYF
TRBJ1-1,TRBV6-1,-,-,TGTGCCAGCATTCGGGACGGATTGGATTACACTGAAGCTTTCTTT,CASIRDGLDYTEAFF
TRBJ2-7,TRBV5-5,-,once,TGTGCCAGCAGCTTGCGGCTCAGGTTCCCGGAGCAGTACTTC,CASSLRLRFPEQYF
TRBJ1-3,TRBV29-1,-,-,TGCAGCGTTGTGGGTGTTGGAAACACCATATATTTT,CSVVGVGNTIYF
TRBJ2-4,TRBV5-1,-,-,TGCGCCAGCAGCTTGGGGTCAGCGGCCAAAAACATTCAGTACTTC,CASSLGSAAKNIQYF
TRBJ1-4,TRBV19,-,-,TGTGCCAGTAGGCCGGGACCGAGTGAAAAACTGTTTTTT,CASRPGPSEKLFF
TRBJ1-5,TRBV9,TRBD1,-,TGTGCCAGCAGCGTAGGTCGGACAGGGCAGGAGCCCCAGCATTTT,CASSVGRTGQEPQHF
TRBJ2-2,TRBV5-4,TRBD1,-,TGTGCCAGCAGCTTGGAGGACAGGGGCACCGGGGAGCTGTTTTTT,CASSLEDRGTGELFF
TRBJ1-4,TRBV11-2,TRBD1,-,TGTGCCAGCAGCCTCACAGGGGGCGGTGAAAAACTGTTTTTT,CASSLTGGGEKLFF